A single sample gave rise to the 29 T cell receptor beta chains below, sequenced in a study of blood T cell repertoires in COVID-19. Assay used: immunoSEQ multiplex PCR; TCRdb lists only in-frame clones, some missing. The repertoire consists of around 74,000 clones, with 90% occurring once and the leading ten covering roughly 15%. Sequenced: peripheral blood. The receptors come from a woman older than 75 with active or convalescent COVID-19.

The genes are TRBV7-2 and TRBJ2-1, with a possible D match to TRBD2 (7 bases). The CDR3 runs to 14 residues. The V end was cut by 7 bases, the J end by 8 bases, with 18 bases between. Germline lookup yields CDR1 SGHTA and CDR2 FQGNSA. The CDR3 spells CASTLGGGLDEQFF. The CDR3 DNA sequence: TGTGCCAGCACTCTAGGGGGGGGGTTAGATGAGCAGTTCTTC.

Only one count was recorded for this clone. The rearrangement joins TRBV5-6 to TRBJ2-5; TRBD1 is a possible D gene (5 bases). Germline-derived CDR1 and CDR2 are SGHDT and YYEEEE. The CDR3 contains 14 residues. The ends were cut back, 1 base at V and 2 bases at J, with 9 bases in the middle. This chain's CDR3 is CASSLKAGQETQYF. CDR3 in DNA: TGTGCCAGCAGCTTGAAAGCAGGGCAAGAGACCCAGTACTTC.

The chain has TRBV9 and TRBJ2-7, with TRBD2 identical over 11 bases. This CDR3 is built from 15 residues. Germline CDR1 and CDR2: SGDLS and YYNGEE. The ends lost 3 bases at V and 4 bases at J; junction bases unmatched: 6. The CDR3 bases are TGTGCCAGCAGCGGCGGACTAGCGGGCGTATACGAGCAGTACTTC. The encoded protein is CASSGGLAGVYEQYF. Based on the CDR3 plus reference TRBV9 and TRBJ2-7, the full variable domain is DSGVTQTPKHLITATGQRVTLRCSPRSGDLSVYWYQQSLDQGLQFLIQYYNGEERAKGNILERFSAQQFPDLHSELNLSSLELGDSALYFCASSGGLAGVYEQYFGPGTRLTVT.

The chain is built from TRBV6-4 and TRBJ2-2; TRBD2 is a possible D gene (6 bases). Trimming left V 8 bases short and J 2 bases short, with 12 bases between. This CDR3 region has 14 residues. Germline loops: CDR1 MRHNA, CDR2 SNTAGT. CDR3 sequence reads: CASRSGLNTGELFF. The CDR3 bases are TGTGCCAGCCGGTCGGGACTCAACACCGGGGAGCTGTTTTTT.

Note on this clone: The sample holds other DNA sequences that translate to the same CDR3. The J gene is TRBJ1-1, the V gene TRBV28; D may be TRBD1 (6 bases). Germline V gene data show CDR1 as MDHEN and CDR2 as SYDVKM. Trimming removed 3 bases from V and 1 base from J, with 6 bases in between. The CDR3 is made up of 13 amino acids. The CDR3 region has the DNA TGTGCCAGCAGTTTGACAGGGAACACTGAAGCTTTCTTT. The encoded protein is CASSLTGNTEAFF. Filled out from reference TRBV28 and TRBJ1-1, the complete variable domain reads DVKVTQSSRYLVKRTGEKVFLECVQDMDHENMFWYRQDPGLGLRLIYFSYDVKMKEKGDIPEGYSVSREKKERFSLILESASTNQTSMYLCASSLTGNTEAFFGQGTRLTVV.

DNA of the CDR3: TGTGCCAGCAGCGTATCAGGGGCTTATGGAAACACCATATATTTT. Translation gives CASSVSGAYGNTIYF. The chain uses TRBV9 and TRBJ1-3; possibly TRBD1 for D (6 bases). This CDR3 has 15 amino acids. The V end was cut by 1 base, the J end by 3 bases, with 11 bases between. CDR1 is SGDLS, CDR2 YYNGEE, per germline.

This chain connects TRBV12-3 or TRBV12-4 to TRBJ1-2, with a possible D match to TRBD1 (5 bases). Trimming removed 2 bases at V and 6 bases at J, with 10 bases between. The CDR3 is 13 residues long. CDR3 in amino acids: CASSLWGVDGYTF. For the CDR3, the DNA is TGTGCCAGCAGTTTATGGGGCGTGGATGGCTACACCTTC.

The chain has TRBV6-2 or TRBV6-3 and TRBJ1-1; TRBD1 aligns across 9 bases. This CDR3 has 15 residues. Germline CDR1 reads MNHEY; CDR2 reads SVGEGT. Unmatched junction bases numbered 5, after V lost 5 bases and J lost 1 base. The CDR3, as DNA: TGTGCCAGCAGTCGGGACAGGGTGGAGAACACTGAAGCTTTCTTT. Amino acids: CASSRDRVENTEAFF.

This clone was seen only once. The rearrangement links TRBV21-1 to TRBJ1-5. TRBV21-1 is annotated as a pseudogene. This CDR3 spans 14 amino acids. The CDR3 DNA reads as TGTGCCAGCGGATGGCGGGACGGGGTCCTTCCCCAGCATTTT. Its translation: CASGWRDGVLPQHF.

The chain uses TRBV5-4 and TRBJ2-2; 8 positions agree with TRBD2. The V gene's germline CDR1 is SGHNT and CDR2 YYREEE (reference sequence). V was pared by 4 bases and J by 3 bases, with 8 bases of the junction left unmatched. The CDR3 loop spans 16 amino acids. In nucleotides, the CDR3 is TGTGCCAGCAGCCCCACCCTCGGGGGGGACACCGGGGAGCTGTTTTTT. This sequence encodes CASSPTLGGDTGELFF.

This chain uses TRBV27 with TRBJ1-2; 7 nucleotides line up with TRBD1. Trimming took 5 bases from V and 4 from J; bases not matched to a gene: 4. The V gene's germline CDR1 is MNHEY and CDR2 SMNVEV (reference sequence). The CDR3 contains 13 residues. The CDR3 loop reads CASSPDRTYGYTF. DNA for the CDR3: TGTGCCAGCAGTCCGGACAGGACCTATGGCTACACCTTC.

V and J are TRBV30 and TRBJ1-2; D perhaps matches TRBD1 (6 bases). From germline, CDR1 is GTSNPN and CDR2 SVGIG (reference sequence). V was shortened by 3 bases and J by 2 bases, with 25 bases between the two germline ends. CDR3 size: 18 residues. CDR3 DNA sequence: TGTGCCTGGAGAGCCCCCTTGGACAGAGTAAATTTAAACTATGGCTACACCTTC. Protein: CAWRAPLDRVNLNYGYTF.

J is TRBJ2-3 and V is TRBV11-3, with TRBD2 identical over 7 bases. The CDR3 has 15 amino acids. Trimming cost V 3 bases and J 1 base; bases outside gene matches: 4. CDR1 is SGHNT, CDR2 YENEEA, per germline. CDR3 region: CASSFSTSRTDTQYF. The CDR3 DNA is TGTGCCAGCAGCTTCTCGACTAGCCGCACAGATACGCAGTATTTT.

J is TRBJ2-7 and V is TRBV5-5; 10 bases are shared with TRBD2. From germline, CDR1 is SGHKS and CDR2 YYEKEE (reference sequence). Trimming at V came to 1 base and at J to 5 bases, leaving 12 bases not matched to a gene. The CDR3 spans 17 residues. Here the CDR3 DNA reads TGTGCCAGCAGCTTGATAGCTAGCGGGGGACAAAGGGACGAGCAGTACTTC. As protein: CASSLIASGGQRDEQYF.

The V gene is TRBV28, the J gene TRBJ1-3; TRBD1 matches 7 bases. Germline loops: CDR1 MDHEN, CDR2 SYDVKM. The CDR3 is 15 residues long. The junction had 7 bases not matched to a gene; V was cut back by 5 bases and J by 3 bases. The chain's CDR3 is CASSTGVNGGNTIYF. The CDR3 DNA reads as TGTGCCAGCAGTACAGGGGTCAACGGTGGAAACACCATATATTTT.

The rearrangement uses TRBV27 and TRBJ1-6; D ambiguous. The V end was cut by 2 bases, the J end by 0 bases, with 8 bases between. The length of the CDR3 is 16 residues. Germline loops: CDR1 MNHEY, CDR2 SMNVEV (reference sequence). CDR3 in amino acids: CASSLRSSSYNSPLHF. CDR3 DNA: TGTGCCAGCAGTTTAAGGTCTAGCTCCTATAATTCACCCCTCCACTTT.

This chain joins TRBV6-5 and TRBJ1-2; TRBD1 might be the D (6 bases). V was cut by 6 bases and J by 4 bases, with 15 bases left in between. The germline CDR1 and CDR2 sequences are MNHEY and SVGAGI. This CDR3 region has 14 residues. CDR3: CASRTGPAGYGYTF. CDR3 nucleotides: TGTGCCAGCAGGACAGGACCCGCGGGCTATGGCTACACCTTC.

The chain couples TRBV2 to TRBJ2-1; 14 positions agree with TRBD2. V shed 4 bases, J shed 10 bases, and the junction held 6 bases outside the gene matches. CDR1 and CDR2 (germline): SNHLY, FYNNEI. The CDR3 is made up of 15 amino acids. CDR3 nucleotide sequence: TGTGCCAGCAGTGCGACTAGCGGGGGGGCCGGGGAGCAGTTCTTC. Translation: CASSATSGGAGEQFF.

This chain links TRBV3-1 (or the pseudogene TRBV3-2) with TRBJ2-7, with a weak D call TRBD1 (5 bases). V gave up 3 bases and J gave up 4 bases, with 7 bases separating them. The CDR3 is made up of 12 amino acids. Per germline, CDR1 LGHDT and CDR2 YNNKEL (reference sequence). The CDR3 spells CASSQTVYEQYF. DNA of the CDR3: TGTGCCAGCAGCCAGACAGTTTACGAGCAGTACTTC.

This clone was counted only a few times. V is TRBV3-1 (or the pseudogene TRBV3-2) and J is TRBJ2-5, with D hard to call. V lost 2 bases to trimming and J lost 5 bases, with 6 bases between them. In germline, CDR1 is LGHDT, CDR2 YNNKEL (reference sequence). The CDR3 loop spans 12 amino acids. CDR3 loop: CASSQKEETQYF. The CDR3 bases are TGTGCCAGCAGCCAAAAGGAGGAGACCCAGTACTTC.

This sequence joins TRBV18 and TRBJ2-1; weak D call: TRBD1 (5 bases). Per germline, CDR1 KGHSH and CDR2 LQKENI. The CDR3 length is 13 residues. Between the trimmed V and J ends, which lost 0 bases and 10 bases, there was a span of 10 bases. CDR3: CASSPPLRGEQFF. CDR3 DNA sequence: TGTGCCAGCTCACCACCTCTAAGGGGAGAGCAGTTCTTC.

CDR3 nucleotide sequence: TGTGCCAGTAGTATTGGAAGGGGAGGGCCGTACCTCTATGGCTACACCTTC. It yields the protein CASSIGRGGPYLYGYTF. The chain has TRBV19 and TRBJ1-2, with D maybe TRBD1 (5 bases). V was cut by 3 bases and J by 4 bases, with 21 bases left in between. This CDR3 contains 17 residues. Germline V gene sequence: CDR1 LNHDA, CDR2 SQIVND (reference sequence). The full variable domain, in which reference TRBV19 and TRBJ1-2 provide the parts outside the CDR3, is DGGITQSPKYLFRKEGQNVTLSCEQNLNHDAMYWYRQDPGQGLRLIYYSQIVNDFQKGDIAEGYSVSREKKESFPLTVTSAQKNPTAFYLCASSIGRGGPYLYGYTFGSGTRLTVV.

V gene TRBV27 combines with J gene TRBJ1-2; no firm D call. The germline V gene encodes CDR1 MNHEY and CDR2 SMNVEV (reference sequence). Trimming took 3 bases from V and 4 from J, leaving 15 bases between them. The CDR3 runs to 15 residues. CDR3 in amino acids: CASSFGAGLGYGYTF. The CDR3 DNA reads TGTGCCAGCAGTTTTGGTGCGGGCCTTGGCTATGGCTACACCTTC.

This chain joins TRBV4-1 and TRBJ2-7, with 9 bases aligning to TRBD2. Trimming at V came to 3 bases and at J to 5 bases, leaving 5 bases not matched to a gene. CDR3 length: 14 amino acids. CDR1 is MGHRA and CDR2 is YSYEKL in the germline V gene. CDR3 sequence reads: CASSQRLAGHEQYF. DNA of the CDR3: TGCGCCAGCAGCCAGCGGCTAGCGGGGCACGAGCAGTACTTC.

V and J are TRBV27 and TRBJ2-3; the match to TRBD2 covers 12 bases. This CDR3 comprises 19 residues. The V segment lost 6 bases and the J segment 0 bases; nucleotides outside the gene matches: 13. Germline CDR1 and CDR2: MNHEY and SMNVEV (reference sequence). For the CDR3, the DNA is TGTGCCAGCAGCGCCTTTAGACTAGCGGGGGAGACTAGCACAGATACGCAGTATTTT. It yields the protein CASSAFRLAGETSTDTQYF.

For the CDR3, the DNA is TGTGCCAGTAGTGTTCGACAGGGATCCCAAGAGACCCAGTACTTC. Protein sequence: CASSVRQGSQETQYF. The chain has TRBV19 and TRBJ2-5, with 7 positions matching TRBD1. CDR1 and CDR2 from the germline V gene are LNHDA and SQIVND (reference sequence). With V trimmed by 5 bases and J by 1 base, 7 bases remained unmatched. This CDR3 contains 15 residues.

The genes are TRBV11-2 and TRBJ2-7; 8 bases align to TRBD2. The germline V gene encodes CDR1 SGHAT and CDR2 FQNNGV. Trimming at V came to 0 bases and at J to 0 bases, leaving 1 base not matched to a gene. CDR3 length equals 15 residues. The CDR3 sequence is CASSLDRGGSYEQYF. The CDR3 nucleotides read TGTGCCAGCAGCTTAGATCGGGGGGGCTCCTACGAGCAGTACTTC.

The chain joins TRBV9 to TRBJ2-7, with D perhaps matching TRBD2 (6 bases). Trimming left V 4 bases short and J 3 bases short, with 11 bases between. CDR1 SGDLS and CDR2 YYNGEE come from the germline V gene. The CDR3 runs to 13 residues. CDR3 in amino acids: CASSPRGGYEQYF. As DNA, the CDR3 is TGTGCCAGCAGCCCTCGGGGAGGCTACGAGCAGTACTTC.

V gene TRBV7-9 combines with J gene TRBJ1-5, with 7 bases matching TRBD1. The CDR3 sequence is 18 residues long. Germline trimming cut 0 bases from V and 3 bases from J; bases unmatched to any gene: 11. Germline lookup yields CDR1 SEHNR and CDR2 FQNEAQ (reference sequence). CDR3 sequence: CASSLALSPDRNNQPQHF. As DNA, the CDR3 is TGTGCCAGCAGCTTAGCTCTGTCTCCGGACAGGAACAATCAGCCCCAGCATTTT.